Each of the 30 T cell receptor beta chains below was sequenced from the same sample in a study of cytomegalovirus exposure and HLA in healthy donors. PCR used 60 Vbeta primers and 13 Jbeta primers. Generated by immunoSEQ multiplex PCR, the TCRdb table keeps only in-frame clones and is missing some. Of over 55,000 clones in the sample, over 75% were seen once. The sample consisted of PBMCs. The receptor set was obtained from a woman aged 25 to 45 in good health and CMV-seronegative.

This clone was counted between two and nine times. The V gene is TRBV2, the J gene TRBJ2-7; maybe TRBD2 (5 bases). V was shortened by 10 bases and J by 0 bases, with 10 bases between the two germline ends. Germline V gene sequence: CDR1 SNHLY, CDR2 FYNNEI. This CDR3 is 12 amino acids long. Here the CDR3 reads CATWESSYEQYF. The CDR3 DNA is TGTGCCACCTGGGAGAGCTCCTACGAGCAGTACTTC.

This clone was picked up a small number of times. The chain recombines TRBV19 with TRBJ1-5; no firm D call. The V gene's germline CDR1 is LNHDA and CDR2 SQIVND (reference sequence). The length of the CDR3 is 14 residues. V lost 10 bases, J lost 2 bases, and 15 bases lay in between. CDR3: CATRRPQGNQPQHF. CDR3 DNA sequence: TGTGCCACCCGCCGCCCCCAGGGCAATCAGCCCCAGCATTTT.

There are a few counts of this clone. V and J are TRBV11-2 and TRBJ2-1; D is perhaps TRBD2 (6 bases). Germline lookup yields CDR1 SGHAT and CDR2 FQNNGV. The CDR3 runs to 14 residues. Trimming removed 5 bases at V and 4 bases at J, with 12 bases between. The DNA for the CDR3 is TGTGCCAGCAGCGGGGACTTACGATACAATGAGCAGTTCTTC. It specifies CASSGDLRYNEQFF.

This clone has only a few counts. The chain uses TRBV10-1 and TRBJ2-5; 9 bases line up with TRBD1. The CDR3 is 15 residues long. Trimming cost V 3 bases and J 4 bases; bases outside gene matches: 6. The germline V gene has CDR1 WNHNN and CDR2 SYGVQD (reference sequence). The CDR3 bases are TGCGCCAGCAGTGACATCCTGGACAGGGGAGAGACCCAGTACTTC. Protein sequence: CASSDILDRGETQYF.

This rearrangement joins TRBV5-4 to TRBJ2-7, with 9 bases aligning to TRBD1. This CDR3 comprises 13 residues. Germline lookup yields CDR1 SGHNT and CDR2 YYREEE (reference sequence). V dropped 4 bases and J dropped 6; count of bases not matched to a gene: 5. The CDR3 DNA reads TGTGCCAGCAGCCGGACAGGGGAAGGCGAGCAGTACTTC. Encoded protein: CASSRTGEGEQYF.

This clone showed up just a few times. CDR3 DNA: TGCGCCAGCAGCCCCTACCCCCAAGAGACCCAGTACTTC. Translating gives CASSPYPQETQYF. The rearrangement joins TRBV5-1 to TRBJ2-5; no clear D gene. This CDR3 spans 13 amino acids. V was shortened by 4 bases and J by 1 base, with 8 bases between the two germline ends. The germline CDR1 and CDR2 sequences are SGHRS and YFSETQ.

This clone was found once. The J gene is TRBJ1-2, the V gene TRBV6-1, with D hard to call. V was trimmed by 0 bases and J by 4 bases, leaving 9 bases between them. The length of the CDR3 is 14 residues. The germline gives CDR1 MNHNS, CDR2 SASEGT. CDR3 in amino acids: CASSEARVTYGYTF. The CDR3 DNA reads as TGTGCCAGCAGTGAAGCGCGGGTGACCTATGGCTACACCTTC.

The DNA for the CDR3 is TGCAGCGTTGAAGATCTCAGGGATCGAGCTTTCTTT. This translates into CSVEDLRDRAFF. The chain employs TRBV29-1 and TRBJ1-1; the D gene is possibly TRBD1 (5 bases). Germline loops: CDR1 SQVTM, CDR2 ANQGSEA. CDR3 length: 12 residues. Trimming removed 0 bases from V and 10 bases from J, with 12 bases in between.

This clone has more than one count but fewer than ten. This chain joins TRBV28 and TRBJ1-2, with 8 bases matching TRBD1. The CDR3 sequence is 14 residues long. V lost 4 bases to trimming and J lost 8 bases; unmatched junction nucleotides: 9. Germline CDR1 reads MDHEN; CDR2 reads SYDVKM. The CDR3 DNA reads TGTGCCAGCAGTTCGATCAGGGGGCCTCGGGGCTACACCTTC. It translates to CASSSIRGPRGYTF.

The V gene is TRBV7-9, the J gene TRBJ2-2; 7 positions match TRBD2. Germline CDR1 reads SEHNR; CDR2 reads FQNEAQ (reference sequence). CDR3 length: 16 residues. V lost 1 base and J lost 7; bases outside the gene matches: 9. For the CDR3, the DNA is TGTGCCAGCAGCTTAGGGGCGGGAGCCATTAACGGGGAGCTGTTTTTT. It specifies CASSLGAGAINGELFF. Complete variable domain (other parts from reference TRBV7-9 and TRBJ2-2): DTGVSQNPRHKITKRGQNVTFRCDPISEHNRLYWYRQTLGQGPEFLTYFQNEAQLEKSRLLSDRFSAERPKGSFSTLEIQRTEQGDSAMYLCASSLGAGAINGELFFGEGSRLTVL.

The chain joins TRBV30 to TRBJ1-2; no definite D call. This CDR3 contains 14 residues. CDR1 GTSNPN and CDR2 SVGIG come from the germline V gene (reference sequence). The V end lost 0 bases, the J end lost 7 bases, and 15 bases lay between the germline ends. In DNA, the CDR3 is TGTGCCTGGAGTGTACGGCAGGCCCCCCCTGGCTACACCTTC. Encoded protein: CAWSVRQAPPGYTF.

The J gene is TRBJ1-1, the V gene TRBV12-5, with 8 bases fitting TRBD1. The J segment lost 2 bases and the V segment lost 0 bases, leaving 8 bases of the junction unmatched. Germline loops: CDR1 LGHNT, CDR2 FRNRAP. The length of the CDR3 is 17 residues. CDR3 bases: TGTGCTAGTGGTTTGGTGCAGGGGGCAAATTTAAACACTGAAGCTTTCTTT. It is translated as CASGLVQGANLNTEAFF.

The rearrangement links TRBV4-2 to TRBJ1-6, with D perhaps matching TRBD1 (6 bases). V gave up 4 bases and J gave up 11 bases, with 12 bases separating them. The CDR3 consists of 13 residues. Germline V gene lookup returns CDR1 LGHNA and CDR2 YNFKEQ. The CDR3 reads CASSPHRDPPLHF. In nucleotides, the CDR3 is TGTGCCAGCAGCCCCCACAGGGATCCACCCCTCCACTTT.

The rearrangement joins TRBV28 to TRBJ1-1; 10 bases map to TRBD1. Germline V gene data show CDR1 as MDHEN and CDR2 as SYDVKM. CDR3 length: 15 amino acids. Trimming removed 2 bases from V and 1 base from J; junction bases left unmatched: 1. CDR3 DNA sequence: TGTGCCAGCAGTTTACGGACAGGGGGGAACACTGAAGCTTTCTTT. Translating gives CASSLRTGGNTEAFF.

This clone was counted between two and nine times. The chain uses TRBV6-1 and TRBJ1-1; perhaps TRBD1 as D (5 bases). V was cut by 5 bases and J by 0 bases, with 13 bases left in between. Germline loops: CDR1 MNHNS, CDR2 SASEGT. The CDR3 is made up of 15 amino acids. The CDR3 DNA follows: TGTGCCAGCAGTACCCGACAGTACATGAACACTGAAGCTTTCTTT. It yields the protein CASSTRQYMNTEAFF.

The genes are TRBV6-1 and TRBJ1-5; 7 nucleotides match TRBD1. Germline CDR1 and CDR2: MNHNS and SASEGT. Losses at the gene ends were 8 bases for V and 2 bases for J; bases not matched to a gene: 0. The CDR3 runs 12 residues. The CDR3 sequence: CASGTGNQPQHF. The CDR3, as DNA: TGTGCCAGCGGGACAGGCAATCAGCCCCAGCATTTT.

The chain carries TRBV29-1 and TRBJ2-1; D call uncertain. The CDR3 consists of 11 residues. Trimming stripped 5 bases from V and 7 bases from J, with 9 bases between. CDR1 is SQVTM and CDR2 is ANQGSEA in the germline V gene. CDR3 residues: CSVRMANEQFF. CDR3 bases: TGCAGCGTTCGTATGGCAAATGAGCAGTTCTTC.

The chain joins TRBV5-1 to TRBJ1-2; TRBD1 aligns across 10 bases. This CDR3 contains 14 residues. The trim removed 0 bases at V and 7 bases at J, leaving 3 bases unmatched. CDR1 is SGHRS and CDR2 is YFSETQ in the germline V gene. The DNA for the CDR3 is TGCGCCAGCAGCTTGGGACAGGGGGCCTCTGGCTACACCTTC. Translated, it gives CASSLGQGASGYTF.

V is TRBV14 and J is TRBJ1-4, with D hard to call. The germline V and J ends were trimmed by 5 bases and 6 bases, with 16 bases remaining between them. Germline V gives CDR1 SGHDN, CDR2 FVKESK. The CDR3 covers 15 residues. The CDR3 DNA sequence: TGTGCCAGCAGCTCCCAGCGGACGAGAGATGAAAAACTGTTTTTT. Translated: CASSSQRTRDEKLFF.

The chain recombines TRBV6-5 with TRBJ1-1; D gene uncertain. Trimming removed 6 bases at V and 11 bases at J, with 19 bases between. CDR1 and CDR2 from the germline V gene are MNHEY and SVGAGI. This CDR3 has 13 amino acids. The CDR3 DNA follows: TGTGCCAGCAGCCCCACGGCTTGGGAGGTGGCTTTCTTT. This gives the protein CASSPTAWEVAFF.

The chain combines TRBV10-3 with TRBJ2-3, with 9 bases aligning to TRBD1. The J segment lost 0 bases and the V segment lost 5 bases, leaving 6 bases of the junction unmatched. The CDR3 is made up of 16 amino acids. Germline V gene sequence: CDR1 ENHRY, CDR2 SYGVKD. CDR3: CAISSGQGASTDTQYF. The CDR3 region has the DNA TGTGCCATCAGTTCGGGACAGGGCGCTAGCACAGATACGCAGTATTTT.

CDR3 loop: CATSRNTGWTEAFF. CDR3 nucleotides: TGTGCCACCAGCAGAAATACAGGGTGGACTGAAGCTTTCTTT. V is TRBV15 and J is TRBJ1-1; perhaps TRBD1 as D (6 bases). The CDR3 has 14 residues. Germline loops: CDR1 LNHNV, CDR2 YYDKDF (reference sequence). V was trimmed by 2 bases and J by 5 bases, leaving 12 bases between them.

The rearrangement uses TRBV4-1 and TRBJ2-7; 8 nucleotides agree with TRBD2. The CDR3 sequence is 16 residues long. Germline trimming cut 1 base from V and 3 bases from J; bases unmatched to any gene: 8. Germline V gives CDR1 MGHRA, CDR2 YSYEKL. The CDR3 region is CASSQGAPSGRYEQYF. The CDR3 region has the DNA TGCGCCAGCAGCCAAGGGGCCCCTAGCGGGCGCTACGAGCAGTACTTC.

The chain recombines TRBV5-1 with TRBJ2-1, with 8 bases identical to TRBD1. Germline V CDR1 and CDR2: SGHRS, YFSETQ. The CDR3 runs 14 residues. V was clipped by 7 bases and J by 8 bases; unmatched bases: 11. CDR3 DNA: TGCGCCAGCGGGCGGGCAGGGGGCGCAGATGAGCAGTTCTTC. This codes for CASGRAGGADEQFF.

The rearrangement links TRBV2 to TRBJ1-2, with TRBD1 matching 11 bases. V lost 6 bases and J lost 3; bases outside the gene matches: 3. The CDR3 is 14 residues long. CDR1 and CDR2 from the germline V gene are SNHLY and FYNNEI. In DNA form, the CDR3 reads TGTGCCAGCAGGATGGGACAGGGGGACTATGGCTACACCTTC. Its translation is CASRMGQGDYGYTF.

On this clone itself: Other DNA sequences in this sample translate to the same CDR3. The chain combines TRBV6-1 with TRBJ2-3; D is uncertain. Trimming removed 7 bases from V and 0 bases from J, with 5 bases in between. CDR3 length equals 12 residues. Germline CDR1 is MNHNS and CDR2 is SASEGT. The CDR3 reads CASTVSTDTQYF. As DNA, the CDR3 is TGTGCCAGCACAGTTAGCACAGATACGCAGTATTTT.

The J gene is TRBJ1-6, the V gene TRBV11-2; maybe TRBD1 (5 bases). V lost 5 bases to trimming and J lost 7 bases, with 18 bases between them. Per germline, CDR1 SGHAT and CDR2 FQNNGV. This CDR3 comprises 16 residues. In DNA, the CDR3 is TGTGCCAGCAGCATACGCGGGGCGGGGCAAAATTCACCCCTCCACTTT. Translation gives CASSIRGAGQNSPLHF.

The chain uses TRBV4-1 and TRBJ2-7, with a tentative D call TRBD1 (6 bases). This CDR3 contains 16 residues. Looked up from germline, CDR1 is MGHRA and CDR2 is YSYEKL. The germline V and J ends were trimmed by 1 base and 0 bases, with 13 bases remaining between them. The CDR3 DNA follows: TGCGCCAGCAGCCAAGGAACCGGGACAAGCTCCTACGAGCAGTACTTC. This gives the protein CASSQGTGTSSYEQYF.

The chain employs TRBV9 and TRBJ2-6; 8 bases match TRBD1. CDR3 size: 18 residues. Looked up from germline, CDR1 is SGDLS and CDR2 is YYNGEE. V dropped 3 bases and J dropped 0; count of bases not matched to a gene: 8. CDR3 residues: CASSDRTGPNSGANVLTF. The CDR3 DNA follows: TGTGCCAGCAGCGATCGGACAGGGCCAAACTCTGGGGCCAACGTCCTGACTTTC.

This chain links TRBV29-1 with TRBJ2-2, with TRBD1 identical over 11 bases. The length of the CDR3 is 17 residues. J was trimmed by 0 bases and V by 7 bases; bases with no gene match: 10. Germline loops: CDR1 SQVTM, CDR2 ANQGSEA. The CDR3 reads CSAPPRDRGTNTGELFF. CDR3 nucleotide sequence: TGCAGCGCCCCTCCCCGGGACAGGGGGACGAACACCGGGGAGCTGTTTTTT.